This TCR beta chain emerged from a study of blood T cell repertoires in COVID-19. In Seattle, patients joined the study during active infection and were tracked longitudinally. Measured with immunoSEQ multiplex PCR; TCRdb has only the in-frame clones, and not every one. The table has 200,000 to 250,000 clones, more than 75% seen once. Germline V gene lookup returns CDR1 GTSNPN and CDR2 SVGIG (reference sequence). With 2 bases removed from V and 0 bases from J, the gap between germline ends came to 8 bases. CDR3 length: 15 amino acids. The TCR comes from an elderly woman with COVID-19, enrolled during active disease. The sequenced sample consisted of peripheral blood. The rearrangement uses TRBV30 and TRBJ1-6, with D perhaps TRBD1 (5 bases). CDR3 coding DNA: TGTGCCTGGAGTCAGGGAAGCTCCTATAATTCACCCCTCCACTTT. Residues: CAWSQGSSYNSPLHF.